Below, 30 T cell receptor beta chains from the same sample are listed, as sequenced in a study of T cell responses to AZD1222 COVID-19 vaccine. Assay used: immunoSEQ multiplex PCR; TCRdb lists only in-frame clones, some missing. The sample lists some 140,000 clones; 75% to 85% were seen once. The sequenced sample was peripheral blood, obtained 28 days after the second dose of the MenACWY control vaccine. The source of these receptors is an adult who received the MenACWY meningococcal vaccine as a control.

The rearrangement joins TRBV25-1 to TRBJ2-3; 9 bases agree with TRBD2. Trimming cost V 8 bases and J 0 bases; bases outside gene matches: 9. Germline CDR1 and CDR2: MGHDK and SYGVNS. CDR3 size: 16 residues. CDR3 sequence: CASQLGLASSTDTQYF. The DNA for the CDR3 is TGTGCCAGCCAACTAGGACTAGCGTCTAGCACAGATACGCAGTATTTT.

This clone was seen only a few times. The chain is built from TRBV19 and TRBJ2-1; 10 nucleotides agree with TRBD2. Trimming removed 5 bases from V and 4 bases from J; junction bases left unmatched: 5. Germline V gene data show CDR1 as LNHDA and CDR2 as SQIVND (reference sequence). The CDR3 runs 15 residues. Written as DNA, the CDR3 is TGTGCCAGTAGTCTTACAGCGGGAGGGTACAATGAGCAGTTCTTC. It is translated as CASSLTAGGYNEQFF.

This chain uses TRBV5-1 with TRBJ2-1; the match to TRBD2 covers 13 bases. Unmatched junction bases numbered 9, after V lost 5 bases and J lost 4 bases. Germline CDR1 SGHRS, CDR2 YFSETQ. The CDR3 consists of 17 residues. CDR3 nucleotide sequence: TGCGCCAGCAGTCGCGGGACTAGCGGGGAGAATTACAATGAGCAGTTCTTC. Translating gives CASSRGTSGENYNEQFF.

A remark on this clone: An end of the junction does not agree with germline; a read error may underlie this. V is TRBV10-3 and J is TRBJ1-1; the D gene is possibly TRBD1 (5 bases). The V gene's germline CDR1 is ENHRY and CDR2 SYGVKD. The CDR3 has 12 amino acids. CDR3 sequence: CVISEGTHVTFF. CDR3 sequence (DNA): TGTGTCATCAGTGAGGGGACTCATGTGACTTTCTTT.

This chain joins TRBV19 and TRBJ1-1; D might be TRBD1 (5 bases). The V end was cut by 3 bases, the J end by 1 base, with 15 bases between. The CDR3 contains 16 residues. The germline gives CDR1 LNHDA, CDR2 SQIVND (reference sequence). DNA of the CDR3: TGTGCCAGTAGTATCGGAGGACCCGGGGGGAACACTGAAGCTTTCTTT. Translating it yields CASSIGGPGGNTEAFF. The whole variable domain, remainder taken from reference TRBV19 and TRBJ1-1, is DGGITQSPKYLFRKEGQNVTLSCEQNLNHDAMYWYRQDPGQGLRLIYYSQIVNDFQKGDIAEGYSVSREKKESFPLTVTSAQKNPTAFYLCASSIGGPGGNTEAFFGQGTRLTVV.

V usage is TRBV19 and J usage is TRBJ1-1; unclear D gene. This CDR3 is built from 14 residues. The V end was cut by 3 bases, the J end by 5 bases, with 13 bases between. The V gene's germline CDR1 is LNHDA and CDR2 SQIVND (reference sequence). CDR3 loop: CASSIPGYETEAFF. The CDR3 bases are TGTGCCAGTAGTATCCCCGGGTATGAGACTGAAGCTTTCTTT.

In its sample, this clone was seen once. This rearrangement joins TRBV7-8 to TRBJ1-2, with TRBD1 identical over 7 bases. Germline V gene sequence: CDR1 SGHVS, CDR2 FQNEAQ. J was trimmed by 7 bases and V by 5 bases; bases with no gene match: 7. The CDR3 sequence is 13 residues long. CDR3 DNA: TGTGCCAGCAGCCGTGACAGGGTTACTGGCTACACCTTC. Translation: CASSRDRVTGYTF.

This chain connects TRBV6-4 to TRBJ1-2; maybe TRBD1 (6 bases). V was shortened by 4 bases and J by 4 bases, with 10 bases between the two germline ends. The CDR3 runs to 13 residues. Looked up from germline, CDR1 is MRHNA and CDR2 is SNTAGT. The chain's CDR3 is CASSAQGLYGYTF. CDR3 nucleotide sequence: TGTGCCAGCAGTGCCCAGGGGCTCTATGGCTACACCTTC.

The chain employs TRBV19 and TRBJ1-2, with 8 bases lining up with TRBD1. Germline CDR1 is LNHDA and CDR2 is SQIVND (reference sequence). The CDR3 extends over 13 amino acids. Losses at the gene ends were 6 bases for V and 10 bases for J; bases not matched to a gene: 10. In nucleotides, the CDR3 is TGTGCCAGTAGCGACAGGGGCCGCAGAGACTACACCTTC. Encoded protein: CASSDRGRRDYTF.

The V and J genes are TRBV29-1 and TRBJ2-1; D not certain. Germline CDR1 is SQVTM and CDR2 is ANQGSEA. V was pared by 7 bases and J by 7 bases, with 8 bases between. The CDR3 runs to 10 residues. CDR3 amino acids: CSALWNEQFF. The CDR3, as DNA: TGCAGCGCACTATGGAATGAGCAGTTCTTC.

The genes are TRBV4-2 and TRBJ2-6; 9 bases are shared with TRBD2. The CDR3 runs 22 residues. J was trimmed by 0 bases and V by 0 bases; bases with no gene match: 15. The germline V gene has CDR1 LGHNA and CDR2 YNFKEQ. CDR3 nucleotide sequence: TGTGCCAGCAGCCAAGATGGGATACAAGGCCTAGCGGGAAACTCTGGGGCCAACGTCCTGACTTTC. The encoded protein is CASSQDGIQGLAGNSGANVLTF.

The chain combines TRBV6-2 or TRBV6-3 with TRBJ2-2; no clear D gene. Germline V gene data show CDR1 as MNHEY and CDR2 as SVGEGT. The CDR3 runs 13 residues. V gave up 2 bases and J gave up 7 bases, with 8 bases separating them. This CDR3 reads CASSYVAVGELFF. CDR3 nucleotide sequence: TGTGCCAGCAGTTACGTGGCGGTCGGGGAGCTGTTTTTT.

The genes are TRBV19 and TRBJ2-6; D possibly uses TRBD1 or TRBD2 (6 bases each). This CDR3 is built from 19 residues. Germline V lookup: CDR1 LNHDA, CDR2 SQIVND (reference sequence). V was clipped by 5 bases and J by 0 bases, with 20 bases between them. CDR3 sequence reads: CASSPMIAGQSSGANVLTF. The CDR3 DNA is TGTGCCAGTAGTCCAATGATCGCGGGACAAAGCTCTGGGGCCAACGTCCTGACTTTC.

This clone was observed a few times. The genes are TRBV27 and TRBJ1-2, with a weak D call TRBD1 (5 bases). CDR3 length: 14 residues. Germline V gene sequence: CDR1 MNHEY, CDR2 SMNVEV (reference sequence). V was cut by 2 bases and J by 4 bases, with 11 bases left in between. CDR3 sequence (DNA): TGTGCCAGCAGTTTAGTTTTCGGGGCCTATGGCTACACCTTC. Its protein product is CASSLVFGAYGYTF.

This clone has a handful of counts. This chain connects TRBV27 to TRBJ2-7, with 8 bases identical to TRBD2. V lost 1 base, J lost 6 bases, and 8 bases stayed unmatched. The length of the CDR3 is 15 residues. CDR1 MNHEY and CDR2 SMNVEV come from the germline V gene (reference sequence). The CDR3 here is CASSLWGTSSTEQYF. The CDR3 bases are TGTGCCAGCAGTTTATGGGGGACTAGTTCCACCGAGCAGTACTTC.

In nucleotides, the CDR3 is TGTGCCAGCACCACCCTGGGCTTCTCCTACGAGCAGTACTTC. It specifies CASTTLGFSYEQYF. The chain carries TRBV6-5 and TRBJ2-7; D is undetermined. Between the trimmed V and J ends, which lost 7 bases and 0 bases, there was a span of 13 bases. Per germline, CDR1 MNHEY and CDR2 SVGAGI. The CDR3 is 14 residues long.

This clone appeared a few times. V usage is TRBV3-1 (or the pseudogene TRBV3-2) and J usage is TRBJ2-1; no clear D gene. Per the germline V gene, CDR1 is LGHDT and CDR2 is YNNKEL (reference sequence). The germline V and J ends were trimmed by 0 bases and 0 bases, with 9 bases remaining between them. CDR3 length equals 16 residues. The CDR3 DNA follows: TGTGCCAGCAGCCAAGATTGGATTAGCTCCTACAATGAGCAGTTCTTC. Amino acids: CASSQDWISSYNEQFF.

This clone was found a few times. This chain uses TRBV6-5 with TRBJ1-2; D perhaps matches TRBD1 (6 bases). CDR3 length: 16 amino acids. Deletions cut 0 bases from V and 5 bases from J, with 16 bases between. Germline CDR1 is MNHEY and CDR2 is SVGAGI. CDR3 residues: CASSYSSGEAGYGYTF. The CDR3 DNA follows: TGTGCCAGCAGTTACTCATCAGGGGAGGCTGGATATGGCTACACCTTC.

V usage is TRBV2 and J usage is TRBJ2-7, with TRBD2 matching over 12 bases. Germline loops: CDR1 SNHLY, CDR2 FYNNEI. Trimming removed 5 bases from V and 3 bases from J; junction bases left unmatched: 2. This CDR3 spans 14 amino acids. CDR3 DNA sequence: TGTGCCAGCAGTCGACTAGCGGGAGACTACGAGCAGTACTTC. This sequence encodes CASSRLAGDYEQYF.

This rearrangement joins TRBV28 to TRBJ1-4, with D unclear. Germline lookup yields CDR1 MDHEN and CDR2 SYDVKM. V gave up 7 bases and J gave up 5 bases, with 8 bases separating them. The CDR3 runs 12 residues. CDR3 sequence reads: CASNVRNEKLFF. CDR3 DNA sequence: TGTGCCAGCAACGTCCGGAATGAAAAACTGTTTTTT.

This sequence joins TRBV6-5 and TRBJ2-3, with 8 bases aligning to TRBD2. With V trimmed by 3 bases and J by 2 bases, 4 bases remained unmatched. CDR1 is MNHEY, CDR2 SVGAGI, per germline. The CDR3 consists of 15 residues. The CDR3 DNA sequence: TGTGCCAGCAGTTATAGCGGGGCGCCCACAGATACGCAGTATTTT. This sequence encodes CASSYSGAPTDTQYF.

The chain employs TRBV11-2 and TRBJ2-2; possibly TRBD1 or TRBD2 for D (5 bases each). Germline V lookup: CDR1 SGHAT, CDR2 FQNNGV. V was pared by 4 bases and J by 5 bases, with 14 bases between. The CDR3 is made up of 15 amino acids. The CDR3 DNA follows: TGTGCCAGCAGCTCGGGGCCGCGGTGGACCGGGGAGCTGTTTTTT. It encodes CASSSGPRWTGELFF.

This chain uses TRBV5-6 with TRBJ2-1; 8 nucleotides align to TRBD1. Germline CDR1 and CDR2: SGHDT and YYEEEE. V was clipped by 4 bases and J by 8 bases; unmatched bases: 8. This CDR3 comprises 14 residues. The CDR3 region is CASSPDREVDEQFF. In nucleotides, the CDR3 is TGTGCCAGCAGCCCGGACAGGGAGGTGGATGAGCAGTTCTTC. The full variable domain, rest sourced from reference TRBV5-6 and TRBJ2-1, is DAGVTQSPTHLIKTRGQQVTLRCSPKSGHDTVSWYQQALGQGPQFIFQYYEEEERQRGNFPDRFSGHQFPNYSSELNVNALLLGDSALYLCASSPDREVDEQFFGPGTRLTVL.

The chain combines TRBV5-1 with TRBJ1-2, with 7 bases that match TRBD1. Losses at the gene ends were 4 bases for V and 4 bases for J; bases not matched to a gene: 10. In germline, CDR1 is SGHRS, CDR2 YFSETQ. The CDR3 contains 15 residues. CDR3 loop: CASSIQGGDTYGYTF. For the CDR3, the DNA is TGCGCCAGCAGCATTCAGGGGGGAGATACCTATGGCTACACCTTC.

V and J are TRBV6-1 and TRBJ1-1; D uncertain. Germline assignment: CDR1 MNHNS and CDR2 SASEGT. CDR3 length equals 13 residues. V was cut by 3 bases and J by 4 bases, with 9 bases left in between. The CDR3 DNA follows: TGTGCCAGCAGTGAGGGGAGGGTCACTGAAGCTTTCTTT. Translating it yields CASSEGRVTEAFF.

The gene calls are TRBV30 and TRBJ2-3, with TRBD1 as a possible D gene (6 bases). CDR3 length: 12 amino acids. V lost 7 bases and J 5 bases, leaving 13 bases between the germline ends. Germline values: CDR1 GTSNPN, CDR2 SVGIG (reference sequence). The CDR3, as DNA: TGTGCCTCGGGACAACCGGGAGATACGCAGTATTTT. It yields the protein CASGQPGDTQYF.

This clone was picked up one time. The rearrangement links TRBV6-1 to TRBJ2-7, with 9 positions matching TRBD1. Germline lookup yields CDR1 MNHNS and CDR2 SASEGT. J gave up 2 bases and V 1 base, and 3 bases lay outside the gene matches. CDR3 length equals 15 residues. CDR3 sequence reads: CASSEDGTGPYEQYF. CDR3 coding DNA: TGTGCCAGCAGTGAAGATGGGACAGGGCCCTACGAGCAGTACTTC.

The chain combines TRBV14 with TRBJ1-6; D is unresolved. Trimming took 4 bases from V and 7 from J, leaving 11 bases between them. Germline V gives CDR1 SGHDN, CDR2 FVKESK. This CDR3 contains 14 residues. The CDR3 coding sequence is TGTGCCAGCAGCCTTCACGCAGGCAATTCACCCCTCCACTTT. It codes for CASSLHAGNSPLHF.

The rearrangement links TRBV6-4 to TRBJ1-5, with D unresolved. The V and J ends lost 0 bases and 9 bases respectively, with 6 bases between them. CDR3 size: 12 residues. Germline lookup yields CDR1 MRHNA and CDR2 SNTAGT. CDR3 in DNA: TGTGCCAGCAGTGACTCTTTTGGGCCCCAGCATTTT. This encodes CASSDSFGPQHF.

This clone was seen a handful of times. V usage is TRBV11-2 and J usage is TRBJ1-1; 7 bases are shared with TRBD1. The CDR3 totals 12 residues. Losses at the gene ends were 5 bases for V and 8 bases for J; bases not matched to a gene: 5. CDR1 is SGHAT and CDR2 is FQNNGV in the germline V gene. The DNA for the CDR3 is TGTGCCAGCAGCCCAGCAGGGGGGGAAGCTTTCTTT. Amino acid sequence: CASSPAGGEAFF.